The 11 T cell receptor beta chains given below trace back to one sample, sequenced in a study of blood T cell repertoires in COVID-19. Only in-frame clones appear in the TCRdb table, and some are missing; sequencing was by immunoSEQ multiplex PCR. The sample lists 300,000 to 350,000 clones; nearly 90% were seen once. The sample consisted of PBMCs or T cells enriched from blood (not recorded which). These receptors were obtained from a young woman with acute COVID-19.

This chain connects TRBV6-4 to TRBJ2-7; TRBD1 aligns across 10 bases. This CDR3 is 18 amino acids long. Germline V gene data show CDR1 as MRHNA and CDR2 as SNTAGT. J lost 0 bases, V lost 6 bases, and 14 bases had no gene match. The chain's CDR3 is CASRGLHRDRGSSYEQYF. CDR3 DNA sequence: TGTGCCAGCAGAGGGTTACATAGGGACAGGGGATCCTCCTACGAGCAGTACTTC.

The chain employs TRBV19 and TRBJ2-5; 9 bases map to TRBD2. CDR3 length: 15 residues. CDR1 is LNHDA and CDR2 is SQIVND in the germline V gene (reference sequence). Trimming took 4 bases from V and 4 from J; bases not matched to a gene: 7. The CDR3 bases are TGTGCCAGTAGTACGGGACTAGCCCCACCAGAGACCCAGTACTTC. This translates into CASSTGLAPPETQYF.

The chain employs TRBV4-1 and TRBJ2-1; D possibly corresponds to TRBD2 (6 bases). V gave up 0 bases and J gave up 0 bases, with 15 bases separating them. The CDR3 sequence is 18 residues long. In germline, CDR1 is MGHRA, CDR2 YSYEKL. CDR3 protein: CASSQEASATASYNEQFF. Written as DNA, the CDR3 is TGCGCCAGCAGCCAAGAGGCTAGCGCTACCGCCTCCTACAATGAGCAGTTCTTC.

V usage is TRBV5-1 and J usage is TRBJ2-7; 7 bases align to TRBD1. This CDR3 is 15 amino acids long. With 4 bases clipped from V and 7 bases from J, the junction kept 14 bases outside the gene matches. Per germline, CDR1 SGHRS and CDR2 YFSETQ. CDR3 sequence reads: CASSRDSVLGDEQYF. In DNA, the CDR3 is TGCGCCAGCAGCCGGGACAGCGTTCTTGGGGATGAGCAGTACTTC.

CDR3 in amino acids: CASSFPQNTIYF. The CDR3 DNA reads as TGTGCCAGCAGTTTCCCCCAAAACACCATATATTTT. The chain is built from TRBV28 and TRBJ1-3, with D unresolved. Trimming pared 3 bases from V and 6 bases from J, leaving 6 bases between. CDR1 MDHEN and CDR2 SYDVKM come from the germline V gene. The CDR3 is made up of 12 amino acids.

The gene calls are TRBV19 and TRBJ2-1; D possibly corresponds to TRBD1 (5 bases). The CDR3 is 13 amino acids. The V end lost 0 bases, the J end lost 9 bases, and 9 bases lay between the germline ends. The V gene's germline CDR1 is LNHDA and CDR2 SQIVND (reference sequence). In nucleotides, the CDR3 is TGTGCCAGTAGTATAGACAGGGCCGGTGAGCAGTTCTTC. This sequence encodes CASSIDRAGEQFF.

The V call is TRBV5-1, the J call TRBJ1-5; TRBD1 matches at 7 bases. Germline loops: CDR1 SGHRS, CDR2 YFSETQ. Germline trimming cut 5 bases from V and 1 base from J; bases unmatched to any gene: 3. The CDR3 runs 14 residues. CDR3 in amino acids: CASSTGDSNQPQHF. Written as DNA, the CDR3 is TGCGCCAGCAGTACAGGGGACAGCAATCAGCCCCAGCATTTT.

This rearrangement joins TRBV6-5 to TRBJ2-3; 10 bases align to TRBD2. The germline gives CDR1 MNHEY, CDR2 SVGAGI. V was pared by 0 bases and J by 3 bases, with 3 bases of the junction left unmatched. This CDR3 has 16 amino acids. In nucleotides, the CDR3 is TGTGCCAGCAGTTACTCCGGGACTAGCGTGACAGATACGCAGTATTTT. Amino acid sequence: CASSYSGTSVTDTQYF.

This chain links TRBV7-8 with TRBJ1-5, with D perhaps TRBD1 (5 bases). The CDR3 extends over 15 amino acids. The germline V gene encodes CDR1 SGHVS and CDR2 FQNEAQ. V was cut by 5 bases and J by 1 base, with 12 bases left in between. This CDR3 reads CASSPIRQSNQPQHF. The DNA for the CDR3 is TGTGCCAGCAGCCCGATACGACAGAGCAATCAGCCCCAGCATTTT. Full variable domain (missing parts from reference TRBV7-8 and TRBJ1-5): GAGVSQSPRYKVAKRGQDVALRCDPISGHVSLFWYQQALGQGPEFLTYFQNEAQLDKSGLPSDRFFAERPEGSVSTLKIQRTQQEDSAVYLCASSPIRQSNQPQHFGDGTRLSIL.

The chain employs TRBV29-1 and TRBJ1-2; D is unresolved. V was cut by 5 bases and J by 7 bases, with 11 bases left in between. In germline, CDR1 is SQVTM, CDR2 ANQGSEA. The length of the CDR3 is 11 residues. The CDR3 sequence is CSVILEGGYTF. Written as DNA, the CDR3 is TGCAGCGTTATCCTAGAGGGTGGCTACACCTTC.

The chain couples TRBV24-1 to TRBJ1-5; TRBD1 aligns across 11 bases. The CDR3 sequence is 17 residues long. The V gene end was trimmed by 12 bases and the J gene end by 0 bases; junction bases not matched to a gene: 12. CDR1 and CDR2 from the germline V gene are KGHDR and SFDVKD. In nucleotides, the CDR3 is TGTGCCCCTTTTAGCGGACAGGGGGCGTGTAGCAATCAGCCCCAGCATTTT. Protein sequence: CAPFSGQGACSNQPQHF.